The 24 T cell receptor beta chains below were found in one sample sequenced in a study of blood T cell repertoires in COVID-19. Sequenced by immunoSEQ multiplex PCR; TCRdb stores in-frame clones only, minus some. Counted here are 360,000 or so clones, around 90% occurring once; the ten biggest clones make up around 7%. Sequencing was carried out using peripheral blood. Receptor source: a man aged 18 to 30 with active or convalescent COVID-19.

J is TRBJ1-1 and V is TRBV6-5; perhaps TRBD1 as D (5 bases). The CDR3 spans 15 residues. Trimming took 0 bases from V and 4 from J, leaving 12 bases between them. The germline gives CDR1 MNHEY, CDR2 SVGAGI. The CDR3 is CASSYSGGDGTEAFF. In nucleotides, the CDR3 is TGTGCCAGCAGTTACTCAGGAGGGGATGGCACTGAAGCTTTCTTT.

CDR3 nucleotide sequence: TGTGCCAGTAGTGGGGGACAGGGGGTTTTTTCACCCCTCCACTTT. Its protein is CASSGGQGVFSPLHF. The chain has TRBV19 and TRBJ1-6; 11 nucleotides align to TRBD1. The J segment lost 9 bases and the V segment lost 5 bases, leaving 6 bases of the junction unmatched. Germline V gene lookup returns CDR1 LNHDA and CDR2 SQIVND (reference sequence). The CDR3 has 15 amino acids.

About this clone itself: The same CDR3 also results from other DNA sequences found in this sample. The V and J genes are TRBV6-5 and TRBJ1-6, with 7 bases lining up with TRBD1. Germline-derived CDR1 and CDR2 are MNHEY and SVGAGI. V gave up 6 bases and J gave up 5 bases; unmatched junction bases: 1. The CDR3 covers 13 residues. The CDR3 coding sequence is TGTGCCAGCAGAGACAGGGATAATTCACCCCTCCACTTT. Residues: CASRDRDNSPLHF.

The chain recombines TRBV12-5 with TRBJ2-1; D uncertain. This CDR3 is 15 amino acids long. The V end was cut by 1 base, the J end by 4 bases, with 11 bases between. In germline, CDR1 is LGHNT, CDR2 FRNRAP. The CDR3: CASGLGGAAYNEQFF. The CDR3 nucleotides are TGTGCTAGTGGTTTGGGCGGAGCTGCTTACAATGAGCAGTTCTTC.

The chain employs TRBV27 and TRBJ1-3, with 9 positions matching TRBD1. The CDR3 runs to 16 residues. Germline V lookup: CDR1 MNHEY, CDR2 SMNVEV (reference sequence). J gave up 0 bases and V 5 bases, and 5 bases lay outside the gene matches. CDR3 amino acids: CASSDRTGVSGNTIYF. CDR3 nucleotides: TGTGCCAGCAGTGACCGGACAGGGGTCTCTGGAAACACCATATATTTT.

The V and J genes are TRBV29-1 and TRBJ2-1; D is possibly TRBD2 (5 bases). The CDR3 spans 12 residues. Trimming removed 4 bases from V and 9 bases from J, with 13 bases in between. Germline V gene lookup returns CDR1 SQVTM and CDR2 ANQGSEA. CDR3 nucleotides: TGCAGCGTTGTACGGGGAATGGCTGAGCAGTTCTTC. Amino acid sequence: CSVVRGMAEQFF.

CDR3 nucleotides: TGCAGCGTTACCGCGACAGAGACAGTCTATGGCTACACCTTC. Amino acid sequence: CSVTATETVYGYTF. The chain recombines TRBV29-1 with TRBJ1-2; D is possibly TRBD1 (5 bases). Trimming shortened V by 5 bases and J by 4 bases, and 17 bases separated the two germline ends. CDR1 and CDR2 from the germline V gene are SQVTM and ANQGSEA. The CDR3 loop spans 14 amino acids.

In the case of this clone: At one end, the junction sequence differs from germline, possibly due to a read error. As DNA, the CDR3 is TGTGCCAGCAGTTTAGGACAGTCTGGGGCCAACGTGCTGACTTTC. The encoded protein is CASSLGQSGANVLTF. The chain couples TRBV27 to TRBJ2-6; D is possibly TRBD1 (6 bases). This CDR3 is 15 amino acids long. Per germline, CDR1 MNHEY and CDR2 SMNVEV (reference sequence).

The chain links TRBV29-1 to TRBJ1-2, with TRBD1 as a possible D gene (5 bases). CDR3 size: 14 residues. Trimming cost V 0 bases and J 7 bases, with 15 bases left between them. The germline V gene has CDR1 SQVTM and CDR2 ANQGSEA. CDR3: CSVEDKGFGFGYTF. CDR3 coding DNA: TGCAGCGTTGAAGATAAGGGGTTCGGGTTTGGCTACACCTTC.

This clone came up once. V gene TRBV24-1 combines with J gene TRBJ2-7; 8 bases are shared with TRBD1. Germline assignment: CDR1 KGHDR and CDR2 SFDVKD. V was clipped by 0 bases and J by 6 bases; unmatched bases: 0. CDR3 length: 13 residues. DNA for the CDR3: TGTGCCACCAGTGATTTGCAGGGGGCCGAGCAGTACTTC. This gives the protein CATSDLQGAEQYF.

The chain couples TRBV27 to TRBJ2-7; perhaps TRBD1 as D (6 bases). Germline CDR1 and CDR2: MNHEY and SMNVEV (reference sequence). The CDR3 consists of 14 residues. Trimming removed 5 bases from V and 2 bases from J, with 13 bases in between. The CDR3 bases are TGTGCCAGCAGTCCCGGGACAATACCCTACGAGCAGTACTTC. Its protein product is CASSPGTIPYEQYF.

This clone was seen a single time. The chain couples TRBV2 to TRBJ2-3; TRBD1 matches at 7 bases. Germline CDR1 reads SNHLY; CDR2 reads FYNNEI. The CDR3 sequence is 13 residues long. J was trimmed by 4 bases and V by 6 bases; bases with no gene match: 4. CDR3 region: CASRIQGADTQYF. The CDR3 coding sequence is TGTGCCAGCAGAATCCAGGGGGCAGATACGCAGTATTTT.

Here the CDR3 DNA reads TGCAGTGCTAGTTTCTTAGCGGGGGATCTAGCTACGCAGTATTTT. It translates to CSASFLAGDLATQYF. The chain uses TRBV20-1 and TRBJ2-3; 9 bases are shared with TRBD2. Germline-derived CDR1 and CDR2 are DFQATT and SNEGSKA (reference sequence). Losses at the gene ends were 3 bases for V and 8 bases for J; bases not matched to a gene: 12. The CDR3 runs 15 residues.

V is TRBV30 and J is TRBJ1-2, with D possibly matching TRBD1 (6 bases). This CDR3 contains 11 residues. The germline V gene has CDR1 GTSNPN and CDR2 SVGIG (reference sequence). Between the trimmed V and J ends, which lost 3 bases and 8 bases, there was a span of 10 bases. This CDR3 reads CAWSPGVGYTF. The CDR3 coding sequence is TGTGCCTGGAGCCCAGGGGTCGGCTACACCTTC.

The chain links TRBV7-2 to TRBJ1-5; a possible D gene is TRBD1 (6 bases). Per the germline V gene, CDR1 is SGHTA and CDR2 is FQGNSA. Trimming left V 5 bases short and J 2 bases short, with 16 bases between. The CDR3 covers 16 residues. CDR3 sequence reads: CASSPNWGRGNQPQHF. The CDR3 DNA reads TGTGCCAGCAGCCCTAATTGGGGGCGAGGCAATCAGCCCCAGCATTTT.

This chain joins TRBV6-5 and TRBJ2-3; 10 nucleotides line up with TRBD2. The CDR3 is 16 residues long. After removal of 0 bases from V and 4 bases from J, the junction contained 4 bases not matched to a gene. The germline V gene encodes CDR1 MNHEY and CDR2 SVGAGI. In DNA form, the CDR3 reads TGTGCCAGCAGTTACTCGTCTAGCGGGGGATCAGATACGCAGTATTTT. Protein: CASSYSSSGGSDTQYF.

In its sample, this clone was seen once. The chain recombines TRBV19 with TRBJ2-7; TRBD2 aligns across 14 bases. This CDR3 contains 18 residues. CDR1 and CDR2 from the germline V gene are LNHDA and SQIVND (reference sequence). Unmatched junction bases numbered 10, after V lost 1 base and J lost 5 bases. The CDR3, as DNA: TGTGCCAGTAGTATAGCTGAGACTAGCGGGGGGGCGGCACACGAGCAGTACTTC. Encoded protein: CASSIAETSGGAAHEQYF.

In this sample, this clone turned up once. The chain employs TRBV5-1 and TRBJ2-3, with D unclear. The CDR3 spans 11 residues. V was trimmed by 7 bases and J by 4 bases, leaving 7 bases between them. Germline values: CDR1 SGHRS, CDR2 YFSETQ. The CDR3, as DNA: TGCGCCAGCTATTCCGCAGATACGCAGTATTTT. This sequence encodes CASYSADTQYF.

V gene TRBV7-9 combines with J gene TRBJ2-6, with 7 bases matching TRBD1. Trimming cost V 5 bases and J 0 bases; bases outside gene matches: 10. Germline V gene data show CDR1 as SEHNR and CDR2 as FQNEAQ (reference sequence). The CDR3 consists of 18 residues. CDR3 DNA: TGTGCCAGCAGCCCGCTCCCGACAGGGTCCTCTGGGGCCAACGTCCTGACTTTC. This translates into CASSPLPTGSSGANVLTF. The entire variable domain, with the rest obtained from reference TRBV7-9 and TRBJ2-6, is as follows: DTGVSQNPRHKITKRGQNVTFRCDPISEHNRLYWYRQTLGQGPEFLTYFQNEAQLEKSRLLSDRFSAERPKGSFSTLEIQRTEQGDSAMYLCASSPLPTGSSGANVLTFGAGSRLTVL.

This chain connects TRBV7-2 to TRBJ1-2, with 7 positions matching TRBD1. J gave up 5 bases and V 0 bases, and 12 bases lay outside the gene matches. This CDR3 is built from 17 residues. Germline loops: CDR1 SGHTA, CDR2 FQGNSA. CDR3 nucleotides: TGTGCCAGCAGCTTAGCGGTTCTTGACAGGGCCCGATATGGCTACACCTTC. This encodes CASSLAVLDRARYGYTF.

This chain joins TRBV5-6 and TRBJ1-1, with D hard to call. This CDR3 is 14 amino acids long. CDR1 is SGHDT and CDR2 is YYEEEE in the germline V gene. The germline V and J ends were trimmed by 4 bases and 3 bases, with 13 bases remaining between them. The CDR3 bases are TGTGCCAGCAGCCCGCCCACTCCTTACACTGAAGCTTTCTTT. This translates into CASSPPTPYTEAFF.

CDR3 protein: CSYRGPGGNTIYF. The CDR3 nucleotides read TGCAGCTACCGAGGGCCCGGTGGAAACACCATATATTTT. This chain links TRBV29-1 with TRBJ1-3; D is uncertain. Per the germline V gene, CDR1 is SQVTM and CDR2 is ANQGSEA. The V end was cut by 8 bases, the J end by 3 bases, with 14 bases between. This CDR3 comprises 13 residues.

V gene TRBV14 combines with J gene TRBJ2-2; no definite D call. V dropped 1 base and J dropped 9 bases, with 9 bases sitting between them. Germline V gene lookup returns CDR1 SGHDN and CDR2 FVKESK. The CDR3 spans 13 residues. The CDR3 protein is CASSQVNKRELFF. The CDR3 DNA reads TGTGCCAGCAGCCAAGTAAATAAAAGGGAGCTGTTTTTT.

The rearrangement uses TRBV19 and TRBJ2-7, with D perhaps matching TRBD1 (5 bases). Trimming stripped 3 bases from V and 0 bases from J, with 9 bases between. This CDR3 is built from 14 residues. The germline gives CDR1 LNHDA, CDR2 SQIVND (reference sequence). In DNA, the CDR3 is TGTGCCAGTAGTATCAGGGTCCTCTCCTACGAGCAGTACTTC. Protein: CASSIRVLSYEQYF.